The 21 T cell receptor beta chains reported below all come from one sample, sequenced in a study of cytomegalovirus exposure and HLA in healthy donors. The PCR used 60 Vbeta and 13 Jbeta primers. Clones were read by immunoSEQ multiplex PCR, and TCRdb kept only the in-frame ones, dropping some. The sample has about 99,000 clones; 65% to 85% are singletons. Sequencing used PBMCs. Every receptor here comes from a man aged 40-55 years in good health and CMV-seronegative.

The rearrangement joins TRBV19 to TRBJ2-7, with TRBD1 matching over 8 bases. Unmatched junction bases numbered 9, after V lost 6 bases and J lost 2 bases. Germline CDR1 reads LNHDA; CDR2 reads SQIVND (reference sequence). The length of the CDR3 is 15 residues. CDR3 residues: CASRSMDRETYEQYF. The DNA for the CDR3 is TGTGCCAGTAGATCTATGGACAGGGAAACCTACGAGCAGTACTTC.

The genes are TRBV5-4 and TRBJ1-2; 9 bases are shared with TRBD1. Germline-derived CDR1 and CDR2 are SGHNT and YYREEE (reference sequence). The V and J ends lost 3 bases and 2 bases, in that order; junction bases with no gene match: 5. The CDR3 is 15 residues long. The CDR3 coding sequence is TGTGCCAGCAGCTCCGGGACAGGGCAGAACTATGGCTACACCTTC. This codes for CASSSGTGQNYGYTF.

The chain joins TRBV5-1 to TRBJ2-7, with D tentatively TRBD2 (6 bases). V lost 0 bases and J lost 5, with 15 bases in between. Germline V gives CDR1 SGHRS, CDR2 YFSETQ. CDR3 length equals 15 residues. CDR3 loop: CASSLGAGKGNEQYF. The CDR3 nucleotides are TGCGCCAGCAGCTTGGGTGCGGGAAAGGGCAACGAGCAGTACTTC.

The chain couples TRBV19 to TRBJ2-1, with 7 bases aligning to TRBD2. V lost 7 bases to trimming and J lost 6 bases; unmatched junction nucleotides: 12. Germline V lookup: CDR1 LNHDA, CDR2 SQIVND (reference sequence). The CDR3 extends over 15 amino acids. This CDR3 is CASTTTGGRGNEQFF. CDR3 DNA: TGTGCCAGTACCACGACTGGCGGGAGAGGCAATGAGCAGTTCTTC.

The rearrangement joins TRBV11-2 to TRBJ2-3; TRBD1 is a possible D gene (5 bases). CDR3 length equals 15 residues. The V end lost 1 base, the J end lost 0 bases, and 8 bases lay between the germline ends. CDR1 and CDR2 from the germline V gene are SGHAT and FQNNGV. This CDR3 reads CASSLGGPSTDTQYF. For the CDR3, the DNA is TGTGCCAGCAGCTTAGGGGGCCCTAGCACAGATACGCAGTATTTT.

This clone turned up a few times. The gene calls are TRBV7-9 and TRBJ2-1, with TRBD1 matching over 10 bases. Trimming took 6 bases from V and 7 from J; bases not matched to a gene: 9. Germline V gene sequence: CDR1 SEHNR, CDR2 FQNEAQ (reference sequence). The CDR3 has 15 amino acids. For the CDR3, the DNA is TGTGCCAGCAGGTGGACAGGGGGATCTACAAATGAGCAGTTCTTC. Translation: CASRWTGGSTNEQFF.

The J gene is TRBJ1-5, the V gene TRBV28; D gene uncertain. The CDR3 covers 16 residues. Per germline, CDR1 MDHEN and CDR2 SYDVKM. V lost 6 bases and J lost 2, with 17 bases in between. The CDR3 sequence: CASSSWEGWGNQPQHF. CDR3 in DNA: TGTGCCAGCAGCTCGTGGGAGGGTTGGGGCAATCAGCCCCAGCATTTT.

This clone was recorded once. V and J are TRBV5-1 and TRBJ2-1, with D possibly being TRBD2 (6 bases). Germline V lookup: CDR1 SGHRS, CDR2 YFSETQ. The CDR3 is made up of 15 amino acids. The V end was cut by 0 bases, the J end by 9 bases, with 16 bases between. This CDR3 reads CASSLAGEVGGEQFF. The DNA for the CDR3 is TGCGCCAGCAGCTTGGCCGGGGAGGTGGGCGGTGAGCAGTTCTTC. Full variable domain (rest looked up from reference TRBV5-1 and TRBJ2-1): KAGVTQTPRYLIKTRGQQVTLSCSPISGHRSVSWYQQTPGQGLQFLFEYFSETQRNKGNFPGRFSGRQFSNSRSEMNVSTLELGDSALYLCASSLAGEVGGEQFFGPGTRLTVL.

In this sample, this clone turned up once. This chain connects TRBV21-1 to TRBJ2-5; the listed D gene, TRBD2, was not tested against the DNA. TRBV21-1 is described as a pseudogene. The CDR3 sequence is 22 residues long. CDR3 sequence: CASSKLVRGRGTSGRGGETQYF. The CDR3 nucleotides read TGTGCCAGCAGCAAACTCGTGAGAGGAAGAGGGACTAGCGGGAGAGGAGGAGAGACCCAGTACTTC.

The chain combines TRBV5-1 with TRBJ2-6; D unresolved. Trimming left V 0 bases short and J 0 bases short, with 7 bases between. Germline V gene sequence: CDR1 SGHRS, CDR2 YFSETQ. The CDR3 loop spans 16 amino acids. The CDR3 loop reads CASSLALGSGANVLTF. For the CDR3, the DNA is TGCGCCAGCAGCTTGGCCCTAGGCTCTGGGGCCAACGTCCTGACTTTC.

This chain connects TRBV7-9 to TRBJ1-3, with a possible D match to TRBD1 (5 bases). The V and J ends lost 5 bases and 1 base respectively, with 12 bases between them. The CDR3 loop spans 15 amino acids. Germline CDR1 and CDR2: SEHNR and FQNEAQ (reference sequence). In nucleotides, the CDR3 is TGTGCCAGCAGCATATACGACAGATCTGGAAACACCATATATTTT. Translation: CASSIYDRSGNTIYF.

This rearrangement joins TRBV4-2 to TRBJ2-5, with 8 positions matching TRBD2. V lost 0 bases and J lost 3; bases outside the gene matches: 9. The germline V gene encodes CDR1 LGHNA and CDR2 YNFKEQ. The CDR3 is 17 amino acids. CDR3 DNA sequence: TGTGCCAGCAGCCAAGACGCCCCCTGGCGGGGGGAAGAGACCCAGTACTTC. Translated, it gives CASSQDAPWRGEETQYF.

In DNA form, the CDR3 reads TGTGCCTGGACGTATGGGGCTGGATCTGAAGCTTTCTTT. This codes for CAWTYGAGSEAFF. The chain uses TRBV30 and TRBJ1-1, with a weak D call TRBD1 (5 bases). CDR1 GTSNPN and CDR2 SVGIG come from the germline V gene (reference sequence). The CDR3 sequence is 13 residues long. Trimming pared 4 bases from V and 6 bases from J, leaving 15 bases between.

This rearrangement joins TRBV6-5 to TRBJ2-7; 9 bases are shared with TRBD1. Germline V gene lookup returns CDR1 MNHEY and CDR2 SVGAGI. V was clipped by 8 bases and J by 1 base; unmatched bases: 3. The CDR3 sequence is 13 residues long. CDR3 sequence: CASRGTGSYEQYF. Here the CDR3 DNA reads TGTGCCAGCCGGGGGACAGGGTCCTACGAGCAGTACTTC.

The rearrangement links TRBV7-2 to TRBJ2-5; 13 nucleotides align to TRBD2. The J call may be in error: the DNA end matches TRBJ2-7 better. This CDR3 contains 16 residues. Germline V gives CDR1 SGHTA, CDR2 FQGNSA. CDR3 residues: CASRATPGTSGNEQYF. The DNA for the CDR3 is TGTGCCAGCAGGGCGACTCCCGGGACTAGCGGGAACGAGCAGTACTTC.

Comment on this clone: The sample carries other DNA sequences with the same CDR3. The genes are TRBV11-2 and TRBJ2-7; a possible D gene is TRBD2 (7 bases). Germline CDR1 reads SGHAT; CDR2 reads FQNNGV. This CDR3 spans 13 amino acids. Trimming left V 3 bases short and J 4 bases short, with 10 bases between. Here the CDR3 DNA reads TGTGCCAGCAGCTTGGGGGGGCGATACGAGCAGTACTTC. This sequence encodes CASSLGGRYEQYF.

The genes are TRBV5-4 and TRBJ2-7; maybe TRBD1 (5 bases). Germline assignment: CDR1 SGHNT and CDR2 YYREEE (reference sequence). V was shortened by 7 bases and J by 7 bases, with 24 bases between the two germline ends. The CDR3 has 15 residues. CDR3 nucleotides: TGTGCCAGCGGTAAAGTGGGATCTCAGGGTCGTGAGCAGTACTTC. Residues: CASGKVGSQGREQYF.

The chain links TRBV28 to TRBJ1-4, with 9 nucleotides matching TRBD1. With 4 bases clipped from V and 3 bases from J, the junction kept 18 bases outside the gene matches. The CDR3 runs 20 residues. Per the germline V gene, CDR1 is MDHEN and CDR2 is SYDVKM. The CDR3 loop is CASSSGAPRQGEVSNEKLFF. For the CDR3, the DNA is TGTGCCAGCAGTTCGGGGGCTCCTAGACAGGGGGAGGTGTCTAATGAAAAACTGTTTTTT.

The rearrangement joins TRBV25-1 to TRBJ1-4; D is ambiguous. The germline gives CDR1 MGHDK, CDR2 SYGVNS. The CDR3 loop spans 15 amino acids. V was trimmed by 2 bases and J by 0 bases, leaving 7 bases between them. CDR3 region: CASSELGATNEKLFF. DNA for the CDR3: TGTGCCAGCAGTGAACTCGGTGCAACTAATGAAAAACTGTTTTTT.

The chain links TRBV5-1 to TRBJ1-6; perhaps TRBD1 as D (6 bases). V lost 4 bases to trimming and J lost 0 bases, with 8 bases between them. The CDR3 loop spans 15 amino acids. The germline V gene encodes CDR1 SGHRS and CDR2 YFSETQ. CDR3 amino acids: CASSVDSSYNSPLHF. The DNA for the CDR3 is TGCGCCAGCAGCGTGGACAGCTCCTATAATTCACCCCTCCACTTT.

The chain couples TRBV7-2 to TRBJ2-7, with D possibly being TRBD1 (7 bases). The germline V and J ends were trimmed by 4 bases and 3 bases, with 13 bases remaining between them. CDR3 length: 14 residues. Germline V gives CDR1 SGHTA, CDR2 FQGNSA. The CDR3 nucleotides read TGTGCCAGCAGCTCTCAGGGGGGCGACTACGAGCAGTACTTC. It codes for CASSSQGGDYEQYF.